This T cell receptor (beta chain) was obtained from a study of cytotoxic CD8 clonotypes in ibrutinib-treated CLL. CDR3 size: 14 residues. With 2 bases removed from V and 0 bases from J, the gap between germline ends came to 5 bases. The germline CDR1 and CDR2 sequences are ENHRY and SYGVKD. The TCR beta libraries used around 2.2 micrograms of genomic DNA that came from cryopreserved PBMCs. Here immunoSEQ multiplex PCR was the method, and the copy in TCRdb shows in-frame clones only, minus some. This table holds 300,000 to 400,000 clones, 67% found once. The sequences come from PBMCs, collected after 36 months of ibrutinib treatment. V gene TRBV10-3 combines with J gene TRBJ1-3; D uncertain. This clonotype originated in a human donor with chronic lymphocytic leukemia. The CDR3 DNA reads TGTGCCATCAGTGAGGGCGGCTCTGGAAACACCATATATTTT. It is translated as CAISEGGSGNTIYF.